This is a list of T cell receptor beta chains from one sample in a study of T cell responses to AZD1222 COVID-19 vaccine. Profiling relied on immunoSEQ multiplex PCR, and the TCRdb table lists in-frame clones only, not all of them. The sample consists of 180,000 or so clones, 90% to 95% of them appearing once. Specimen: peripheral blood, collected 28 days after the second AZD1222 dose. Receptors were obtained from an adult who received the AZD1222 COVID-19 vaccine. The CDR3 runs from the conserved cysteine through the conserved F or W. The order of the fields is clone size, D gene, J gene, V gene, CDR3 protein, CDR3 DNA. The D gene is left open where the match is weak. Expanded clones get a size class; other rows say once, few or many, or leave the size out.

clone size: .
D gene: TRBD1
J gene: TRBJ1-6
V gene: TRBV15
CDR3 protein: CATSRDRGTGMGNSPLHF
CDR3 DNA: TGTGCCACCAGCAGAGATCGAGGGACAGGGATGGGTAATTCACCCCTCCACTTT

clone size: .
D gene: .
J gene: TRBJ1-5
V gene: TRBV12-2
CDR3 protein: CASRLRMGDNNQPQHF
CDR3 DNA: TGTGCAAGTCGCCTAAGGATGGGGGACAACAATCAGCCCCAGCATTTT

clone size: once
D gene: .
J gene: TRBJ2-3
V gene: TRBV7-2
CDR3 protein: CASSLDTDTQYF
CDR3 DNA: TGTGCCAGCAGCCTTGACACAGATACGCAGTATTTT

clone size: once
D gene: TRBD2
J gene: TRBJ2-1
V gene: TRBV13
CDR3 protein: CASSPGLAATYEQFF
CDR3 DNA: TGTGCCAGCAGCCCGGGACTAGCGGCCACCTATGAGCAGTTCTTC

clone size: .
D gene: TRBD2
J gene: TRBJ2-7
V gene: TRBV28
CDR3 protein: CASSFGGETYEQYF
CDR3 DNA: TGTGCCAGCAGTTTTGGGGGGGAGACTTACGAGCAGTACTTC

clone size: .
D gene: .
J gene: TRBJ1-2
V gene: TRBV5-4
CDR3 protein: CASSSPGTPVNYGYTF
CDR3 DNA: TGTGCCAGCAGCTCCCCAGGGACACCGGTTAACTATGGCTACACCTTC

clone size: .
D gene: TRBD1
J gene: TRBJ1-5
V gene: TRBV30
CDR3 protein: CAWSVGGQGRDQPQHF
CDR3 DNA: TGTGCCTGGAGTGTGGGGGGACAGGGGCGGGATCAGCCCCAGCATTTT

clone size: .
D gene: TRBD1
J gene: TRBJ2-5
V gene: TRBV29-1
CDR3 protein: CSGDRGDPNLQETQYF
CDR3 DNA: TGCAGCGGGGACAGGGGCGACCCGAACCTCCAAGAGACCCAGTACTTC

clone size: .
D gene: TRBD1
J gene: TRBJ2-5
V gene: TRBV4-1
CDR3 protein: CASSQDGAGGAGETQYF
CDR3 DNA: TGCGCCAGCAGCCAAGATGGGGCAGGGGGCGCGGGAGAGACCCAGTACTTC

clone size: .
D gene: TRBD1
J gene: TRBJ1-5
V gene: TRBV6-2/TRBV6-3
CDR3 protein: CASSYDRVNQPQHF
CDR3 DNA: TGTGCCAGCAGTTACGACAGGGTGAATCAGCCCCAGCATTTT

clone size: .
D gene: .
J gene: TRBJ1-5
V gene: TRBV5-6
CDR3 protein: CASSLVQGGPQHF
CDR3 DNA: TGTGCCAGCAGCTTGGTGCAGGGAGGGCCCCAGCATTTT